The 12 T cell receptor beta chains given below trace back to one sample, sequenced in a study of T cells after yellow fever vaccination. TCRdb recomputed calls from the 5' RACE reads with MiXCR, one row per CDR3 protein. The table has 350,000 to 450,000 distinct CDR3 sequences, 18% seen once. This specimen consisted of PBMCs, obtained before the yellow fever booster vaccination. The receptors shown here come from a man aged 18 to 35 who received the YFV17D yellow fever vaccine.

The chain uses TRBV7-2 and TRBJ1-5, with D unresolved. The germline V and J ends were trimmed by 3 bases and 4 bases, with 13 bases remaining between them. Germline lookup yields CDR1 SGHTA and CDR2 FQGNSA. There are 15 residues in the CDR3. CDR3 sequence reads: CASSFRISGNQPQHF. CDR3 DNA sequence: TGTGCCAGCAGCTTTCGGATATCCGGAAATCAGCCCCAGCATTTT. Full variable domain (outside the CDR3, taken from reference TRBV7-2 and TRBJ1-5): GAGVSQSPSNKVTEKGKDVELRCDPISGHTALYWYRQSLGQGLEFLIYFQGNSAPDKSGLPSDRFSAERTGGSVSTLTIQRTQQEDSAVYLCASSFRISGNQPQHFGDGTRLSIL.

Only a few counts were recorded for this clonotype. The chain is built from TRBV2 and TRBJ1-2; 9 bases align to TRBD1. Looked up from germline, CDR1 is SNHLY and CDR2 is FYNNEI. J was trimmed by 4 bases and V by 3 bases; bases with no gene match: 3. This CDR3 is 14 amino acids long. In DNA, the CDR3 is TGTGCCAGCAGTGACACAGGGGGCGGCTATGGCTACACCTTC. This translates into CASSDTGGGYGYTF.

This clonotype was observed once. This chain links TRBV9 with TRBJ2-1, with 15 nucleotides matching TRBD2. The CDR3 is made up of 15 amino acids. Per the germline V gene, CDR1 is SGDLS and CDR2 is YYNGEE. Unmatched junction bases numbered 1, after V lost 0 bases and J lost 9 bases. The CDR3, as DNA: TGTGCCAGCAGCGTAGCGGGACTAGCGGGGGGTGAGCAGTTCTTC. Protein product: CASSVAGLAGGEQFF.

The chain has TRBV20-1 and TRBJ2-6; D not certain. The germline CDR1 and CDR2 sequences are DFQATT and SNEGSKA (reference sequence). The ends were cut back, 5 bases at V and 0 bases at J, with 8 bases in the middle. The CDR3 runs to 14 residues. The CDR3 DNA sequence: TGCAGTGCTCTCGCCAGCTCTGGGGCCAACGTCCTGACTTTC. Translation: CSALASSGANVLTF.

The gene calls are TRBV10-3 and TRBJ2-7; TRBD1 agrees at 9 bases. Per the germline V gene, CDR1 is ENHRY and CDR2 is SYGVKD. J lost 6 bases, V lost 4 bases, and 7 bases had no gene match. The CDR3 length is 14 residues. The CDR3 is CAISGGQGSSEQYF. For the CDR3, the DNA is TGTGCCATCAGTGGGGGACAGGGCTCTAGCGAGCAGTACTTC.

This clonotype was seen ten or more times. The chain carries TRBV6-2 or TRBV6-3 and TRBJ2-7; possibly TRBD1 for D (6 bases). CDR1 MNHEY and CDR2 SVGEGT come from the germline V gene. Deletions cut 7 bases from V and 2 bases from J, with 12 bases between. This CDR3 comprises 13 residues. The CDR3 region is CASNLDSPYEQYF. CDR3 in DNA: TGTGCCAGCAACTTGGACAGCCCCTACGAGCAGTACTTC.

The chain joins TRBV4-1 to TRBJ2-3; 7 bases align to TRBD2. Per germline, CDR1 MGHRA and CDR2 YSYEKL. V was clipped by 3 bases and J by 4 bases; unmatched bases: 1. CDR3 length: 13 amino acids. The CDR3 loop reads CASSQGLSDTQYF. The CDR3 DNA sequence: TGCGCCAGCAGCCAGGGACTATCAGATACGCAGTATTTT.

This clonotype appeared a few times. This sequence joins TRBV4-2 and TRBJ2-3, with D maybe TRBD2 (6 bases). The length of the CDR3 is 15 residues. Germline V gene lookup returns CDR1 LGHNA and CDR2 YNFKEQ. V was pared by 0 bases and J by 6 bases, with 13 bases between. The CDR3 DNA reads TGTGCCAGCAGCCAAGATCGGACTACCAAGGATACGCAGTATTTT. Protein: CASSQDRTTKDTQYF.

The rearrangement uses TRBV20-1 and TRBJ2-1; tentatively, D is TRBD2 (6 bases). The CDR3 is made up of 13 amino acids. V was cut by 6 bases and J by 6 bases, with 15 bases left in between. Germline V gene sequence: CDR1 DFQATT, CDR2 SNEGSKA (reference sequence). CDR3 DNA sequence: TGCAGTGCGGGAGGCGTAGTTCCCAATGAGCAGTTCTTC. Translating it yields CSAGGVVPNEQFF.

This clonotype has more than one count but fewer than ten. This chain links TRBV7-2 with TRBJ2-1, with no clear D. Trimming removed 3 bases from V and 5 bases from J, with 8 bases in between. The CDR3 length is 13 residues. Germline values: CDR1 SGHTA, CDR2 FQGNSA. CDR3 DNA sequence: TGTGCCAGCAGCTTTAACGCACACAATGAGCAGTTCTTC. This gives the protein CASSFNAHNEQFF.

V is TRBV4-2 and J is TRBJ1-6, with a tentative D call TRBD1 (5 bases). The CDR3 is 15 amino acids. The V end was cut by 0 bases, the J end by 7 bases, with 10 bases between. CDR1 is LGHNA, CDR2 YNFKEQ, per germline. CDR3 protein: CASSQEGQQNSPLHF. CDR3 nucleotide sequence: TGTGCCAGCAGCCAAGAGGGGCAGCAGAATTCACCCCTCCACTTT.

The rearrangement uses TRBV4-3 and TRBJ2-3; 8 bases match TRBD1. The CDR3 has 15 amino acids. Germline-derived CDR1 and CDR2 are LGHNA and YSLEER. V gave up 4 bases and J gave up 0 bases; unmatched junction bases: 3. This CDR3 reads CASSRGQGSTDTQYF. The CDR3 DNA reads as TGCGCCAGCAGCCGTGGACAGGGCAGCACAGATACGCAGTATTTT.